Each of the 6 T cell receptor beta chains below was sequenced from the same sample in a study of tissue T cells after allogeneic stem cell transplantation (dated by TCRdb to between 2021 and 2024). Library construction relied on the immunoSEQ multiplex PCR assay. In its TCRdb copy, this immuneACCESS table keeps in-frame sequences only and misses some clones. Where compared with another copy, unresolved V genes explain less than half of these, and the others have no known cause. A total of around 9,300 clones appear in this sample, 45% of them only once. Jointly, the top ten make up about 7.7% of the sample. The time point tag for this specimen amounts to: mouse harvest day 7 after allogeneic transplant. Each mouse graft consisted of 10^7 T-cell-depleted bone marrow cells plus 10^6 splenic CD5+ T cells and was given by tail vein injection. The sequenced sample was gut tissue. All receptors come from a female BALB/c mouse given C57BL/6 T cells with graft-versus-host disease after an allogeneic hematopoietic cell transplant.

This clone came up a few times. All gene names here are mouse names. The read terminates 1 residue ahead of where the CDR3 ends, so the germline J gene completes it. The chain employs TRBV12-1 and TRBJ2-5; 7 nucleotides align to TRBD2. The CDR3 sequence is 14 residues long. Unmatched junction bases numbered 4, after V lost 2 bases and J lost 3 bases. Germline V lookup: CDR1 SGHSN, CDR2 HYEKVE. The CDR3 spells CASSPGLAQDTQYF. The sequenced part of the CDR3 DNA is TGTGCCAGCTCTCCCGGACTGGCACAAGACACCCAGTAC.

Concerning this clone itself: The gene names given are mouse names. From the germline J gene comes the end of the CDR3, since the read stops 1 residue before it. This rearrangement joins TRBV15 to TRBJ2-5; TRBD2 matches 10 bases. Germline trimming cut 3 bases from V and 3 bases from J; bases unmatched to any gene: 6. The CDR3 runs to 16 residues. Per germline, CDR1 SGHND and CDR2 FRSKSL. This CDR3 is CASSFLGGRRQDTQYF. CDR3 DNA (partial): TGTGCCAGCAGTTTTCTGGGGGGGCGCAGGCAAGACACCCAGTAC. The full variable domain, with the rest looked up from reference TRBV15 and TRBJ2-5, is DAGVTQTPRHEVAEKGQTIILKCEPVSGHNDLFWYRQTKIQGLELLSYFRSKSLMEDGGAFKDRFKAEMLNSSFSTLKIQPTEPKDSAVYLCASSFLGGRRQDTQYFGPGTRLLVL.

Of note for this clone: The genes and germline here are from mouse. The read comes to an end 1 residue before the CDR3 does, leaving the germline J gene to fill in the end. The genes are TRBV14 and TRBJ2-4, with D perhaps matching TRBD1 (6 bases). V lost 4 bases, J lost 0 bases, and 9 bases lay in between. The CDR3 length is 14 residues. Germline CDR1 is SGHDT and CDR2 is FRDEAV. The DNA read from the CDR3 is TGTGCCAGCAGTCGGGACACTAGTCAAAACACCTTGTAC. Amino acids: CASSRDTSQNTLY. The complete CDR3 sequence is CASSRDTSQNTLYF.

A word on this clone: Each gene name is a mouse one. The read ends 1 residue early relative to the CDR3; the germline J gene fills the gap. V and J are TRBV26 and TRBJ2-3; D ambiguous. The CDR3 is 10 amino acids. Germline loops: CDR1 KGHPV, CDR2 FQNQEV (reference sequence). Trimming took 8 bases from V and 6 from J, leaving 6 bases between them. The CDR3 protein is CASRGETLYF. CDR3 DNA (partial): TGTGCCAGCCGCGGCGAAACGCTGTAT.

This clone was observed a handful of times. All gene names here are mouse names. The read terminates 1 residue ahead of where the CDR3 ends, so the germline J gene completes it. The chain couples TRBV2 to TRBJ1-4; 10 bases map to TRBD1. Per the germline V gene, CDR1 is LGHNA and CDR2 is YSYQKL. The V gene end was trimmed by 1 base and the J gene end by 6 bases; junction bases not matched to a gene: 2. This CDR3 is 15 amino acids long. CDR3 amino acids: CASSQGGTGDERLFF. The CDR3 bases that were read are TGTGCCAGCAGCCAAGGGGGGACAGGGGACGAAAGATTATTT. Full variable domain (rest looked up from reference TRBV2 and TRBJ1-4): DPKIIQKPKYLVAVTGSEKILICEQYLGHNAMYWYRQSAKKPLEFMFSYSYQKLMDNQTASSRFQPQSSKKNHLDLQITALKPDDSATYFCASSQGGTGDERLFFGHGTKLSVL.

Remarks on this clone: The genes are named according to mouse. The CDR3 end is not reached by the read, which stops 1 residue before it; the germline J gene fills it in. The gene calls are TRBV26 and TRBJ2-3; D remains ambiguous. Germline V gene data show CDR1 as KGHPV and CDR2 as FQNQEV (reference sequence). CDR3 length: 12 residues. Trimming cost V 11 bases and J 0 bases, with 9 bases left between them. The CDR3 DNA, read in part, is TGTGCCGGCGGAGACAGTGCAGAAACGCTGTAT. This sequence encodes CAGGDSAETLY. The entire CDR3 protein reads CAGGDSAETLYF.